A selection of T cell receptor beta chains follows, all from one sample in a study of type 1 regulatory T cells. TCRdb re-called the reads with MiXCR, one entry per CDR3 protein. The table has around 88,000 distinct CDR3 sequences, roughly 28% seen once. The sequenced material came from CD4+ T cells, either the whole sample or a sorted fraction (not recorded which). The receptors were sampled from a human donor in good health. Each CDR3 is given with its conserved first and last residue. Each record gives: D gene, V gene, J gene, clone size, CDR3 DNA, CDR3 protein. The D gene is left open where the match is weak. A clone size is listed for some rows: how often the clone was seen (once, few, many), or a class if it is expanded.

-	TRBV5-1	TRBJ2-1	-	TGCGCCACCAGCTTAGAACGGTCCAACAATGAGCAGTTCTTC	CATSLERSNNEQFF
TRBD1	TRBV20-1	TRBJ1-5	-	TGCAGTGCTAGAGTGGTAGGGGGCCCCAATCAGCCCCAGCATTTT	CSARVVGGPNQPQHF
-	TRBV2	TRBJ2-7	-	TGTGCCAGCAGTGGGGATGCTAACGAGCAGTACTTC	CASSGDANEQYF
-	TRBV2	TRBJ1-1	-	TGTGCCAGCACCCTGGGAGAATTTAACACTGAAGCTTTCTTT	CASTLGEFNTEAFF
TRBD2	TRBV4-1	TRBJ2-3	-	TGCGCCAGCACCCGAGAGACTAGCGGGATCGGCACAGATACGCTGTATTTT	CASTRETSGIGTDTLYF
-	TRBV18	TRBJ1-2	-	TGTGCCAGCTCACCAAACAGGGAGTCTAACTATGGCTACACCTTC	CASSPNRESNYGYTF
-	TRBV12-3/TRBV12-4	TRBJ1-5	-	TGTGCCAGCAGTTCAAGAGATTTTGGGCCCCAGCATTTT	CASSSRDFGPQHF
-	TRBV6-6	TRBJ2-2	-	TGTGCCAGCGTACCCGGCTCCGGGGAGCTGTTTTTT	CASVPGSGELFF
-	TRBV4-1	TRBJ2-7	-	TGCGCCAGCGGCTCAAGTGAGGGGATCTCCTACGAGCAGTACTTC	CASGSSEGISYEQYF
-	TRBV5-1	TRBJ2-4	-	TGCGCCAGCAGGTTCGAGGGGTATCCTCAGTACTTC	CASRFEGYPQYF
-	TRBV20-1	TRBJ2-5	-	TGCAGTGCTAGAGCAGGGGAGACCCAGTACTTC	CSARAGETQYF
-	TRBV7-8	TRBJ2-3	-	TGTGCCAGCCGGGACCTAAGCACAGATACGCAGTATTTT	CASRDLSTDTQYF
TRBD1	TRBV7-2	TRBJ2-2	-	TGTGCCAGCAGCTTAGGGGGGACAGGGGCCAGCACCTGGGAGCTGTTTTTT	CASSLGGTGASTWELFF
-	TRBV19	TRBJ2-2	-	TGTGCCAGTAGTAGGGGAAAGAACACCGGGGAGCTGTTTTTT	CASSRGKNTGELFF
-	TRBV3-1	TRBJ2-1	-	TGTGCCAGCAGCCCGCTGGGCTCCTACAATGAGCAGTTCTTC	CASSPLGSYNEQFF
-	TRBV5-5	TRBJ1-6	-	TGTGCCAGCAGCCCGAGCGGCGCTACGGATTCACCCCTCCACTTT	CASSPSGATDSPLHF
-	TRBV14	TRBJ2-1	-	TGTGCCAGCAGCCAAGCGTCGCTAGCGTATGAGCAGTTCTTC	CASSQASLAYEQFF
TRBD1	TRBV18	TRBJ2-5	-	TGTGCCAGCTCACCACTTGGGACAGGGGGCGAGGAGACCCAGTACTTC	CASSPLGTGGEETQYF
-	TRBV20-1	TRBJ2-5	-	TGCAGTGCTATCTGGCGGGAACAAGAGACCCAGTACTTC	CSAIWREQETQYF
-	TRBV28	TRBJ1-5	-	TGTGCCAGTTACAGGGAGAATCAGCCCCAGCATTTT	CASYRENQPQHF
TRBD2	TRBV6-5	TRBJ2-1	-	TGTGCCAGCAGTTCCCGGACTAGCGGGAGTGGCGAGCAGTTCTTC	CASSSRTSGSGEQFF
-	TRBV5-1	TRBJ2-3	-	TGCGCCAGCAGCATCGGGGACGAGCCGGCAGATACGCAGTATTTT	CASSIGDEPADTQYF
-	TRBV11-1	TRBJ2-2	-	TGTGCAACGGGACAAACGAACACCGGGGGGCTGTTTTTT	CATGQTNTGGLFF
-	TRBV18	TRBJ2-1	few	TGTGCCAGCTCACTCGGGGCAGGCAATGAGCAGTTCTTC	CASSLGAGNEQFF
TRBD2	TRBV20-1	TRBJ2-1	-	TGCAGTGCTAGAGAGGCTAGCGGGAAGACCTACAATGAGCAGTTCTTC	CSAREASGKTYNEQFF
-	TRBV3-1	TRBJ1-1	-	TGTGCCAGCAGCCAAGTATACTCCAGGGTGAACACTGAAGCTTTCTTT	CASSQVYSRVNTEAFF